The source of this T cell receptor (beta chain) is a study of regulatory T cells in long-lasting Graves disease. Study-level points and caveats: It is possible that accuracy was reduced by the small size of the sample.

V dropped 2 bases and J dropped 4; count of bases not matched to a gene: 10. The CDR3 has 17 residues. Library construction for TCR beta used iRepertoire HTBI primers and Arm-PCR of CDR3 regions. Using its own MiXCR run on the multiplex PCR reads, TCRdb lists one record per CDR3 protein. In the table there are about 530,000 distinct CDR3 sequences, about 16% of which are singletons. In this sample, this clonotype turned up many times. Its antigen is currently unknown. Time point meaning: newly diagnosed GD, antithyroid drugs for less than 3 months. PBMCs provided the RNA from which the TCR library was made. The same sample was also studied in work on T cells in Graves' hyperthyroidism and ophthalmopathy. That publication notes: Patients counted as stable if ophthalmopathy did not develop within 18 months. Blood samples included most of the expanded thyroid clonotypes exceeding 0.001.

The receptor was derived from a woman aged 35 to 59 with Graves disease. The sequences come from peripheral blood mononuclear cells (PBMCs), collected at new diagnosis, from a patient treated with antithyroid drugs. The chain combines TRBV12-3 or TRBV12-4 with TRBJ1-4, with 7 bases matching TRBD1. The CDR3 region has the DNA TGTGCCAGCAGTTTAAGGCCCCTTGGACAGGTTAATGAAAAACTGTTTTTT. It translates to CASSLRPLGQVNEKLFF.